These 26 T cell receptor beta chains were all obtained from the same sample, sequenced in a study of Graves' ophthalmopathy and Graves' hyperthyroidism. For repertoire sequencing, the TCR beta CDR3 regions were amplified from RNA transcripts. Following a first-round RT-PCR that used HTBI primers, a second-round multiplex PCR was carried out. TCRdb itself ran the multiplex PCR reads through MiXCR, one entry per CDR3 protein. Here the sample spans about 590,000 distinct CDR3 sequences, roughly 39% being singletons. The sample consisted of peripheral blood or thyroid tissue (not recorded which). The source is an adult man with Graves' hyperthyroidism.

This CDR3 reads CASSDRGLGETQYF. The CDR3 coding sequence is TGTGCCAGCAGCGACCGGGGGCTAGGGGAGACCCAGTACTTC. The chain employs TRBV11-2 and TRBJ2-5, with D perhaps assigned TRBD1 or TRBD2 (6 bases each). The CDR3 length is 14 residues. Per germline, CDR1 SGHAT and CDR2 FQNNGV. Trimming left V 5 bases short and J 5 bases short, with 15 bases between.

J is TRBJ1-4 and V is TRBV29-1; D is uncertain. Germline V CDR1 and CDR2: SQVTM, ANQGSEA. With 4 bases removed from V and 5 bases from J, the gap between germline ends came to 29 bases. The CDR3 runs 19 residues. CDR3 nucleotides: TGCAGCGTTGTAGGTGGTGCGGGATCTAACACCGGGGAGAATGAAAAACTGTTTTTT. It is translated as CSVVGGAGSNTGENEKLFF.

This clonotype was found many times. This chain links TRBV7-9 with TRBJ2-3; D possibly corresponds to TRBD2 (6 bases). CDR1 SEHNR and CDR2 FQNEAQ come from the germline V gene (reference sequence). CDR3 size: 14 residues. Trimming cost V 7 bases and J 6 bases, with 17 bases left between them. The CDR3 region has the DNA TGTGCCAGCACCCTACTAGCCGCGTCTGATACGCAGTATTTT. Its translation: CASTLLAASDTQYF.

This clonotype was recorded at least ten times. J is TRBJ1-1 and V is TRBV6-5; TRBD1 aligns across 7 bases. Germline V gene data show CDR1 as MNHEY and CDR2 as SVGAGI. The J segment lost 5 bases and the V segment lost 2 bases, leaving 5 bases of the junction unmatched. CDR3 size: 14 residues. The CDR3 DNA reads TGTGCCAGCAGTTACCGTACAGGGGAAACTGAAGCTTTCTTT. Amino acid sequence: CASSYRTGETEAFF.

The chain is built from TRBV7-9 and TRBJ2-5; 7 bases map to TRBD2. The tail of the sequence fits TRBJ2-1 better, so the J call may be wrong. CDR3 length equals 16 residues. Per germline, CDR1 SEHNR and CDR2 FQNEAQ (reference sequence). The CDR3 DNA follows: TGTGCCAGCAGCTTAGCGATGGCGGGAGAGGGTGATGAGCAGTTCTTC. Translated: CASSLAMAGEGDEQFF.

This clonotype was seen ten or more times. This chain joins TRBV29-1 and TRBJ1-4; D not certain. V was trimmed by 1 base and J by 8 bases, leaving 14 bases between them. This CDR3 comprises 14 residues. Germline V gene data show CDR1 as SQVTM and CDR2 as ANQGSEA. The CDR3 loop is CSVEALSDGEKLFF. The CDR3 coding sequence is TGCAGCGTTGAAGCCCTTTCTGATGGGGAAAAACTGTTTTTT.

Regarding this clonotype: Sequence at one end of the junction differs from germline and may be a read error. The V call is TRBV7-9, the J call TRBJ2-5; D might be TRBD1 (6 bases). The CDR3 totals 15 residues. The germline V gene has CDR1 SEHNR and CDR2 FQNEAQ (reference sequence). The DNA of the CDR3 is TGTGCCAGCAGCTTAGTAGGGGGACCCCAAGAGACCCAGTGCTTC. Encoded protein: CASSLVGGPQETQCF.

This clonotype was seen many times. The chain carries TRBV19 and TRBJ1-1, with D possibly TRBD1 on 5 matching bases. The germline V and J ends were trimmed by 7 bases and 4 bases, with 10 bases remaining between them. The CDR3 spans 12 residues. Germline V gene data show CDR1 as LNHDA and CDR2 as SQIVND (reference sequence). This CDR3 is CASMRGGTEAFF. CDR3 bases: TGTGCCAGTATGCGGGGCGGCACTGAAGCTTTCTTT.

This chain links TRBV12-5 with TRBJ2-7; TRBD1 matches 8 bases. Per the germline V gene, CDR1 is LGHNT and CDR2 is FRNRAP. The CDR3 is 14 residues long. With V trimmed by 6 bases and J by 6 bases, 10 bases remained unmatched. The CDR3 loop is CASGRDRGSFEQYF. CDR3 nucleotides: TGTGCTAGTGGGCGAGACAGGGGAAGTTTCGAGCAGTACTTC.

The chain links TRBV7-9 to TRBJ1-1; 9 bases fit TRBD1. CDR3 length: 16 amino acids. The germline CDR1 and CDR2 sequences are SEHNR and FQNEAQ (reference sequence). The V segment lost 2 bases and the J segment 6 bases; nucleotides outside the gene matches: 10. The CDR3 here is CASSLRFDRGLAEAFF. In DNA form, the CDR3 reads TGTGCCAGCAGCTTAAGGTTTGACAGGGGGTTAGCTGAAGCTTTCTTT.

As concerns this clonotype: A junction boundary mismatches the germline segment, possibly from a read error. The chain joins TRBV15 to TRBJ2-2, with a possible D match to TRBD1 (6 bases). Germline V CDR1 and CDR2: LNHNV, YYDKDF (reference sequence). The length of the CDR3 is 16 residues. CDR3 residues: CATTRDRRGPYNEQFF. The CDR3 DNA reads as TGTGCCACCACCAGAGATCGCAGGGGACCCTACAATGAGCAGTTTTTT.

This clonotype has ten or more counts. The chain employs TRBV19 and TRBJ1-6, with D maybe TRBD1 (6 bases). Germline CDR1 and CDR2: LNHDA and SQIVND (reference sequence). This CDR3 is built from 17 residues. Trimming pared 4 bases from V and 7 bases from J, leaving 20 bases between. CDR3 protein: CASSTPRQVFTNSPLHF. The CDR3 DNA is TGTGCCAGTAGTACCCCCCGACAGGTTTTTACGAATTCACCCCTCCACTTT. The complete variable domain, with remaining parts taken from reference TRBV19 and TRBJ1-6, reads DGGITQSPKYLFRKEGQNVTLSCEQNLNHDAMYWYRQDPGQGLRLIYYSQIVNDFQKGDIAEGYSVSREKKESFPLTVTSAQKNPTAFYLCASSTPRQVFTNSPLHFGNGTRLTVT.

This clonotype turned up a few times. The rearrangement joins TRBV28 to TRBJ1-1; D may be TRBD1 (6 bases). V lost 6 bases to trimming and J lost 0 bases, with 14 bases between them. The germline V gene encodes CDR1 MDHEN and CDR2 SYDVKM. This CDR3 comprises 15 residues. The CDR3 protein is CASSPGGHVNTEAFF. The CDR3 DNA sequence: TGTGCCAGCAGCCCTGGGGGACACGTGAACACTGAAGCTTTCTTT.

This clonotype was seen many times. The rearrangement links TRBV19 to TRBJ1-2, with unresolved D. Germline V CDR1 and CDR2: LNHDA, SQIVND (reference sequence). This CDR3 contains 12 residues. Here the CDR3 DNA reads TGTCGTCGGACGGGCTTTAACTATGGCTACACCTTC. Its protein is CRRTGFNYGYTF.

The DNA of the CDR3 is TGTGCCAGCATTGGGCTTCAAACAGGGGTGAGAGAAGCTTTCTTT. It is translated as CASIGLQTGVREAFF. This chain connects TRBV9 to TRBJ1-1; 7 bases line up with TRBD1. The V gene end was trimmed by 6 bases and the J gene end by 8 bases; junction bases not matched to a gene: 16. Germline CDR1 is SGDLS and CDR2 is YYNGEE. The CDR3 spans 15 residues.

The rearrangement joins TRBV6-1 to TRBJ2-5; D gene ambiguous. Per germline, CDR1 MNHNS and CDR2 SASEGT. The V end was cut by 5 bases, the J end by 5 bases, with 24 bases between. This CDR3 is 17 amino acids long. CDR3 region: CASSYTHPKTLGETQYF. CDR3 nucleotide sequence: TGTGCCAGCAGTTACACCCACCCCAAAACATTAGGGGAGACCCAGTACTTC.

The rearrangement links TRBV25-1 to TRBJ2-6; 9 bases align to TRBD1. The CDR3 sequence is 15 residues long. The J segment lost 1 base and the V segment lost 9 bases, leaving 4 bases of the junction unmatched. CDR1 and CDR2 from the germline V gene are MGHDK and SYGVNS. CDR3 in DNA: TGTGCCAGATCGGACAGGGGATCTGGGGCCAACGTCCTGACTTTC. This encodes CARSDRGSGANVLTF.

This clonotype occurred many times. The rearrangement links TRBV7-2 to TRBJ1-5; 7 bases are a match to TRBD1. Germline lookup yields CDR1 SGHTA and CDR2 FQGNSA. The CDR3 length is 16 residues. The ends lost 5 bases at V and 7 bases at J; junction bases unmatched: 14. The CDR3 protein is CASSPAAAGGGQPQHF. The CDR3 DNA reads as TGTGCCAGCAGCCCAGCGGCGGCAGGGGGAGGGCAGCCCCAGCATTTT.

This clonotype appeared many times. The chain couples TRBV29-1 to TRBJ1-2, with D tentatively TRBD1 (6 bases). CDR3 size: 16 residues. Germline values: CDR1 SQVTM, CDR2 ANQGSEA. Trimming took 0 bases from V and 0 from J, leaving 14 bases between them. CDR3 sequence: CSVEDRGDTTNYGYTF. As DNA, the CDR3 is TGCAGCGTTGAAGATCGGGGGGACACAACTAACTATGGCTACACCTTC.

This sequence joins TRBV10-3 and TRBJ1-1; no reliable D call. The V gene's germline CDR1 is ENHRY and CDR2 SYGVKD. The CDR3 loop spans 17 amino acids. The V gene lost 4 bases and the J gene lost 0 bases, with 18 bases spanning the gap. CDR3 nucleotides: TGTGCCATCAGTGCTAGGGCGGACGGGATAATGAACACTGAAGCTTTCTTT. As protein: CAISARADGIMNTEAFF.

This clonotype was seen only a few times. The chain joins TRBV20-1 to TRBJ1-2; tentative D call: TRBD1 (6 bases). The CDR3 is 12 amino acids. Trimming removed 3 bases from V and 7 bases from J, with 12 bases in between. Germline V gene data show CDR1 as DFQATT and CDR2 as SNEGSKA (reference sequence). The DNA for the CDR3 is TGCAGTGCTAGGGCAGGGGCAGGTGGCTACACCTTC. It specifies CSARAGAGGYTF.

This chain connects TRBV6-5 to TRBJ1-1; D remains unclear. Germline loops: CDR1 MNHEY, CDR2 SVGAGI. This CDR3 contains 11 residues. Trimming removed 10 bases at V and 0 bases at J, with 6 bases between. DNA of the CDR3: TGTGCCACCTGGATGAACACTGAAGCTTTCTTT. It encodes CATWMNTEAFF.

CDR3 DNA: TGTGCTTGCTGGACAGGGAATTCACCCCTCCACTTT. This sequence encodes CACWTGNSPLHF. The genes are TRBV27 and TRBJ1-6, with TRBD1 identical over 8 bases. CDR3 length equals 12 residues. From germline, CDR1 is MNHEY and CDR2 SMNVEV (reference sequence).

The table lists this clonotype with a few counts. The chain links TRBV6-4 to TRBJ1-6, with D perhaps TRBD1 (5 bases). This CDR3 is 13 amino acids long. V dropped 6 bases and J dropped 5 bases, with 8 bases sitting between them. Germline-derived CDR1 and CDR2 are MRHNA and SNTAGT. For the CDR3, the DNA is TGTGCCAGCAGCAGGGAGAATAATTCACCCCTCCACTTT. Its protein product is CASSRENNSPLHF.

The rearrangement joins TRBV13 to TRBJ2-5, with 10 nucleotides matching TRBD2. The ends lost 5 bases at V and 0 bases at J; junction bases unmatched: 21. The CDR3 loop spans 21 amino acids. From germline, CDR1 is PRHDT and CDR2 FYEKMQ (reference sequence). The CDR3 bases are TGTGCCAGCAGCCAGTCCCCGCTAGCGGGAGACTGGGGGAGGAACCAAGAGACCCAGTACTTC. It codes for CASSQSPLAGDWGRNQETQYF.

This clonotype was counted a single time. The rearrangement joins TRBV25-1 to TRBJ1-4; D not certain. This CDR3 is built from 14 residues. The germline V and J ends were trimmed by 1 base and 3 bases, with 6 bases remaining between them. The germline V gene has CDR1 MGHDK and CDR2 SYGVNS. The CDR3 protein is CASSESSPNEKLFF. Written as DNA, the CDR3 is TGTGCCAGCAGTGAATCCAGCCCTAATGAAAAACTGTTTTTT. The variable domain in full, completed from reference TRBV25-1 and TRBJ1-4, reads EADIYQTPRYLVIGTGKKITLECSQTMGHDKMYWYQQDPGMELHLIHYSYGVNSTEKGDLSSESTVSRIRTEHFPLTLESARPSHTSQYLCASSESSPNEKLFFGSGTQLSVL.